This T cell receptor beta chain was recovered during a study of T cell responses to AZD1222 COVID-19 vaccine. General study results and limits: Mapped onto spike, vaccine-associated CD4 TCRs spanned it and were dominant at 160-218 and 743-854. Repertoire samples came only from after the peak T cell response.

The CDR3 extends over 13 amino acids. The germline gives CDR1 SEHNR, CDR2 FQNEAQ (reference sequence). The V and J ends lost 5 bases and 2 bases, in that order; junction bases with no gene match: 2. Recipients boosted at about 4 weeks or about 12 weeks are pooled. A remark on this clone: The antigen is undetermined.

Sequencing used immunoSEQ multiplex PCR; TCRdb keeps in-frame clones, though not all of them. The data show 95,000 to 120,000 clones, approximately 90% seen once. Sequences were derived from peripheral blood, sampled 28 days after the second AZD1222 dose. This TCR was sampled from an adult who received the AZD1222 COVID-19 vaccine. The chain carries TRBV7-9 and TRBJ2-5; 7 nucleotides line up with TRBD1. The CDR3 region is CASSTDRQETQYF. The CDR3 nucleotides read TGTGCCAGCAGCACGGACAGGCAAGAGACCCAGTACTTC.